This T cell receptor (beta chain) was observed in a study of Graves' ophthalmopathy and Graves' hyperthyroidism. This clonotype was recorded at least ten times. Antigen: not known. Study results and caveats: Blood also carried most expanded thyroid clonotypes exceeding 0.001 frequency.

Amplification of TCR beta CDR3 regions used RNA transcripts. After a first-round RT-PCR with HTBI primers, a second-round multiplex PCR was run. From the multiplex PCR reads, TCRdb called clonotypes with MiXCR, one entry per CDR3 protein. The sample carries 170,000 or so distinct CDR3 sequences, approximately 40% recorded once. Additional autoimmune diseases, uncontrolled infections, pregnancy or lactation disqualified patients. Establishment of the diagnosis relied upon clinical symptoms, serum thyroxine, TRAb, thyroid ultrasound and orbital computed tomography. The PBMCs originated from roughly 10 ml of fresh peripheral blood. Germline-derived CDR1 and CDR2 are DFQATT and SNEGSKA (reference sequence). The CDR3 contains 13 residues. V gave up 3 bases and J gave up 7 bases, with 13 bases separating them.

Material: peripheral blood. The J gene is TRBJ1-5, the V gene TRBV20-1, with D unresolved. This receptor was identified in a woman between 40 and 50 years old with Graves' ophthalmopathy. The CDR3 bases are TGCAGTGCTAGTCGTGACAATAAGCAGCCCCAGCATTTT. Encoded protein: CSASRDNKQPQHF.